These 21 T cell receptor beta chains were all obtained from the same sample, sequenced in a study of radiation and T cells in renal cell carcinoma. Treatment of the sample: treatment-naive control, cytoreductive nephrectomy. Only in-frame clones appear in the TCRdb table, and some are missing; sequencing was by immunoSEQ multiplex PCR. The table shows some 25,000 clones, with about three fifths occurring only once. The specimen comprised tumor tissue, sampled from a patient whose treatment was nephrectomy without radiotherapy. The origin of the receptors is a man aged 40-49 years with renal cell carcinoma.

The chain couples TRBV6-5 to TRBJ2-2, with unresolved D. CDR1 and CDR2 (germline): MNHEY, SVGAGI. CDR3 length: 13 amino acids. The ends were cut back, 6 bases at V and 6 bases at J, with 11 bases in the middle. The CDR3 region is CASRDPWAGELFF. The CDR3, as DNA: TGTGCCAGCAGAGATCCCTGGGCCGGGGAGCTGTTTTTT.

The CDR3 here is CASSEALAGGNEQFF. DNA of the CDR3: TGTGCCAGCAGTGAAGCGTTAGCGGGGGGCAATGAGCAGTTCTTC. The chain joins TRBV6-1 to TRBJ2-1; 10 bases are shared with TRBD2. Germline CDR1 and CDR2: MNHNS and SASEGT. The CDR3 length is 15 residues. Trimming took 0 bases from V and 6 from J; bases not matched to a gene: 2.

The table lists this clone with a few counts. Here the CDR3 reads CASSLASGGSGGELFF. CDR3 DNA sequence: TGTGCCAGCAGCTTGGCTAGCGGGGGATCGGGCGGGGAGCTGTTTTTT. The J gene is TRBJ2-2, the V gene TRBV5-5, with 10 bases identical to TRBD2. This CDR3 is built from 16 residues. Germline V gene data show CDR1 as SGHKS and CDR2 as YYEKEE (reference sequence). Losses at the gene ends were 0 bases for V and 7 bases for J; bases not matched to a gene: 6.

The gene calls are TRBV7-2 and TRBJ1-4, with D unresolved. CDR1 SGHTA and CDR2 FQGNSA come from the germline V gene. Deletions cut 2 bases from V and 2 bases from J, with 6 bases between. The CDR3 contains 14 residues. CDR3 sequence (DNA): TGTGCCAGCAGCTTAAGCATTACTAATGAAAAACTGTTTTTT. Amino acid sequence: CASSLSITNEKLFF.

This clone showed up just a few times. CDR3 residues: CAIRLTGNYGYTF. For the CDR3, the DNA is TGTGCCATCAGACTCACAGGGAACTATGGCTACACCTTC. This chain connects TRBV10-3 to TRBJ1-2, with D possibly TRBD1 on 6 matching bases. CDR3 length: 13 residues. CDR1 and CDR2 (germline): ENHRY, SYGVKD. V gave up 6 bases and J gave up 2 bases, with 10 bases separating them.

The chain uses TRBV4-2 and TRBJ1-5, with TRBD1 as a possible D gene (6 bases). The V and J ends lost 1 base and 6 bases respectively, with 13 bases between them. The CDR3 is 15 residues long. Per germline, CDR1 LGHNA and CDR2 YNFKEQ. CDR3 in amino acids: CASSQATTGLQPQHF. In DNA form, the CDR3 reads TGTGCCAGCAGCCAAGCTACGACAGGACTTCAGCCCCAGCATTTT.

This clone has more than one count but fewer than ten. This rearrangement joins TRBV2 to TRBJ2-4, with D possibly matching TRBD1 (6 bases). V was clipped by 4 bases and J by 8 bases, with 12 bases between them. Germline CDR1 and CDR2: SNHLY and FYNNEI. CDR3 length: 13 amino acids. The CDR3 DNA reads as TGTGCCAGCAGTGCAGGGGAAGGGGACATTCAGTACTTC. This codes for CASSAGEGDIQYF.

Only a few counts were recorded for this clone. The chain's CDR3 is CAWRKRTEAFF. CDR3 sequence (DNA): TGTGCCTGGAGAAAGCGGACTGAAGCTTTCTTT. V and J are TRBV30 and TRBJ1-1, with no clear D. Germline V gene data show CDR1 as GTSNPN and CDR2 as SVGIG (reference sequence). V lost 3 bases and J lost 5, with 7 bases in between. The CDR3 has 11 amino acids.

V and J are TRBV6-1 and TRBJ1-2; D might be TRBD1 (6 bases). Germline values: CDR1 MNHNS, CDR2 SASEGT. CDR3 length: 13 amino acids. Deletions cut 10 bases from V and 8 bases from J, with 20 bases between. The CDR3 sequence: CATLQVGARGYTF. The CDR3 coding sequence is TGTGCCACTCTCCAGGTGGGGGCACGGGGCTACACCTTC.

The chain links TRBV5-6 to TRBJ1-2; D unresolved. The CDR3 is 15 amino acids. From germline, CDR1 is SGHDT and CDR2 YYEEEE. Trimming stripped 0 bases from V and 8 bases from J, with 17 bases between. CDR3 amino acids: CASSLGAGPSSGYTF. The CDR3 bases are TGTGCCAGCAGCTTGGGGGCAGGACCCTCGAGCGGCTACACCTTC.

The chain joins TRBV28 to TRBJ1-1; a weak D match, TRBD1 (6 bases). Trimming cost V 7 bases and J 11 bases, with 11 bases left between them. Germline V gives CDR1 MDHEN, CDR2 SYDVKM. The CDR3 length is 10 residues. This chain's CDR3 is CASNGQTAFF. DNA for the CDR3: TGTGCCAGCAATGGACAGACGGCTTTCTTT.

This clone ranks as medium-sized. The V call is TRBV19, the J call TRBJ1-5; no firm D call. The CDR3 contains 13 residues. Germline CDR1 and CDR2: LNHDA and SQIVND (reference sequence). CDR3 sequence (DNA): TGTGTTACGAGGTCGCAGCCCAATCAGCCCCAGCATTTT. Translation gives CVTRSQPNQPQHF.

CDR3 residues: CAISESGQGAKNIQYF. CDR3 sequence (DNA): TGTGCCATCAGTGAGTCGGGACAGGGGGCCAAAAACATTCAGTACTTC. V and J are TRBV10-3 and TRBJ2-4, with TRBD1 identical over 10 bases. After removal of 0 bases from V and 1 base from J, the junction contained 0 bases not matched to a gene. The CDR3 runs to 16 residues. From germline, CDR1 is ENHRY and CDR2 SYGVKD.

The chain has TRBV18 and TRBJ2-5; D unclear. Trimming removed 3 bases at V and 4 bases at J, with 15 bases between. Per the germline V gene, CDR1 is KGHSH and CDR2 is LQKENI. There are 15 residues in the CDR3. The DNA for the CDR3 is TGTGCCAGCTCACCTACCCAAAAGGACGGAGAGACCCAGTACTTC. It codes for CASSPTQKDGETQYF.

This chain connects TRBV7-2 to TRBJ2-1; 7 bases agree with TRBD2. V shed 3 bases and J 4 bases; nucleotides not matched to a gene: 9. CDR1 and CDR2 (germline): SGHTA, FQGNSA. This CDR3 comprises 16 residues. The CDR3 loop is CASSLGGTQGYNEQFF. The CDR3 bases are TGTGCCAGCAGCTTGGGAGGGACTCAAGGTTACAATGAGCAGTTCTTC.

Only a few counts were recorded for this clone. The chain couples TRBV10-1 to TRBJ1-6; no clear D. Per the germline V gene, CDR1 is WNHNN and CDR2 is SYGVQD (reference sequence). Trimming stripped 0 bases from V and 10 bases from J, with 10 bases between. The CDR3 consists of 14 residues. CDR3 sequence: CASSESTASSPLHF. CDR3 nucleotide sequence: TGCGCCAGCAGTGAGTCAACGGCAAGCTCACCCCTCCACTTT.

CDR3 in amino acids: CASSTGYNSPLHF. The CDR3 nucleotides read TGTGCCAGCAGCACAGGGTATAATTCACCCCTCCACTTT. The rearrangement links TRBV7-2 to TRBJ1-6; possibly TRBD1 for D (6 bases). Trimming left V 5 bases short and J 4 bases short, with 6 bases between. Germline assignment: CDR1 SGHTA and CDR2 FQGNSA. The CDR3 consists of 13 residues.

Comment on this clone: Other DNA variants within this sample encode the same CDR3. The V call is TRBV7-2, the J call TRBJ1-1; no clear D gene. CDR1 is SGHTA, CDR2 FQGNSA, per germline. Trimming stripped 1 base from V and 1 base from J, with 10 bases between. This CDR3 is built from 15 residues. CDR3 in amino acids: CASSLVGNTNTEAFF. The DNA of the CDR3 is TGTGCCAGCAGCTTAGTAGGGAATACGAACACTGAAGCTTTCTTT.

This clone has at least ten counts. V gene TRBV15 combines with J gene TRBJ1-6; 9 nucleotides align to TRBD1. CDR1 LNHNV and CDR2 YYDKDF come from the germline V gene (reference sequence). The CDR3 has 12 residues. The ends lost 8 bases at V and 9 bases at J; junction bases unmatched: 2. Here the CDR3 reads CATGTGLSPLHF. For the CDR3, the DNA is TGTGCCACCGGGACAGGGCTTTCACCCCTCCACTTT.

The DNA of the CDR3 is TGTGCCAGCAGCTTGGGGGGTACTCAGTACTTC. Its protein product is CASSLGGTQYF. The chain has TRBV7-2 and TRBJ2-7, with a weak D call TRBD2 (6 bases). The germline V gene encodes CDR1 SGHTA and CDR2 FQGNSA. CDR3 length equals 11 residues. V was shortened by 3 bases and J by 10 bases, with 10 bases between the two germline ends.

The table lists this clone with a few counts. This chain uses TRBV5-6 with TRBJ2-3, with 8 bases aligning to TRBD2. Per the germline V gene, CDR1 is SGHDT and CDR2 is YYEEEE. This CDR3 has 14 amino acids. V lost 7 bases to trimming and J lost 5 bases; unmatched junction nucleotides: 9. This chain's CDR3 is CASGLREGQDTQYF. The CDR3 region has the DNA TGTGCCAGCGGACTACGGGAGGGCCAAGATACGCAGTATTTT.